Described below is a single T cell receptor (beta chain) sequence and its context. The data were taken from a study of cytomegalovirus exposure and HLA in healthy donors. Study information: The roughly 120 validation repertoires, a later analysis reported, used the same platform as the approximately 650 first-cohort repertoires.

The V and J ends lost 7 bases and 7 bases respectively, with 10 bases between them. Germline CDR1 is DFQATT and CDR2 is SNEGSKA (reference sequence). This CDR3 is built from 11 residues. TCRdb's table, derived via immunoSEQ multiplex PCR, lists solely in-frame clones and lacks some. The table includes about 130,000 clones, roughly 93% detected once. This chain joins TRBV20-1 and TRBJ1-4; D unresolved. Sequencing was performed on PBMCs. The TCR sequence derives from a man between 18 and 29 years old in good health and CMV-seropositive. CDR3 coding DNA: TGCAGTGTTACCTACCCTGAAAAACTGTTTTTT. Amino acids: CSVTYPEKLFF.